The rows below give T cell receptor beta chains drawn from one sample of a study of blood T cells in healthy people across ages. MiXCR, applied by TCRdb to the 5' RACE reads, yields one record per CDR3 protein. The sample consists of around 1.5 million distinct CDR3 sequences, roughly 30% of them appearing once. Material for sequencing was blood. These receptor sequences come from a young woman in good health. CDR3s include the opening cysteine and the closing phenylalanine or tryptophan. Each record gives: J gene, clone size, D gene, V gene, CDR3 protein, CDR3 DNA. A D gene is named only where the DNA matches it firmly. Rows may omit the clone size; those that give it use once, few, many or a size class.

>TRBJ2-3|-|-|TRBV29-1
CSVAGQGGDTQYF
TGCAGCGTCGCTGGGCAGGGCGGAGATACGCAGTATTTT
>TRBJ2-5|-|TRBD2|TRBV11-3
CASSLGTAGGEETQYF
TGTGCCAGCAGCTTGGGAACAGCGGGGGGGGAAGAGACCCAGTACTTC
>TRBJ2-5|-|TRBD2|TRBV3-1
CASSREAPGGETQYF
TGTGCCAGCAGCCGTGAGGCCCCGGGGGGAGAGACCCAGTACTTC
>TRBJ2-1|-|TRBD2|TRBV20-1
CSARPGGSAGEQFF
TGCAGTGCTAGGCCAGGCGGGAGCGCCGGTGAGCAGTTCTTC
>TRBJ2-7|-|TRBD1|TRBV27
CASSYGQGASYEQYF
TGTGCCAGTAGCTATGGGCAGGGGGCCTCCTACGAGCAGTACTTC
>TRBJ1-1|once|-|TRBV27
CASSLGIGASNTEAFF
TGTGCCAGCAGTTTGGGAATTGGGGCCTCGAACACTGAAGCTTTCTTT
>TRBJ2-7|many|-|TRBV4-1
CASSPRRRPNEQYF
TGCGCCAGCAGCCCCCGCAGGCGTCCGAACGAGCAGTACTTC
>TRBJ2-3|few|TRBD2|TRBV4-1
CASSPGGTGYTDTQYF
TGCGCCAGCAGCCCGGGGGGTACGGGATACACAGATACGCAGTATTTT
>TRBJ1-5|few|-|TRBV6-6
CASSLLVGETQPQHF
TGTGCCAGCAGCTTACTCGTGGGGGAAACTCAGCCCCAGCATTTT
>TRBJ2-7|-|TRBD2|TRBV13
CASTYSTGGPHEQYF
TGTGCCAGCACGTATTCCACGGGGGGGCCCCACGAGCAGTACTTC
>TRBJ1-2|few|TRBD1|TRBV28
CANTDRETGYTF
TGTGCCAACACCGACAGGGAAACTGGCTACACCTTC
>TRBJ2-3|few|-|TRBV9
CASSVEGAWDTQYF
TGTGCCAGCAGCGTAGAGGGCGCGTGGGATACGCAGTATTTT
>TRBJ2-7|-|-|TRBV3-1
CASSQVLGRSYEQYF
TGTGCCAGCAGCCAAGTACTGGGCAGAAGCTACGAGCAGTACTTC
>TRBJ2-7|many|-|TRBV7-9
CASSLDSQQYF
TGTGCCAGCAGCTTGGACTCCCAACAGTACTTC
>TRBJ2-7|few|-|TRBV7-2
CASSLDGRVPEQYF
TGTGCCAGCAGCTTAGATGGCAGGGTCCCCGAGCAGTACTTC
>TRBJ2-1|-|-|TRBV5-1
CASSLEPVGNEQFF
TGCGCCAGCAGCTTGGAACCGGTGGGAAATGAGCAGTTCTTC
>TRBJ2-3|few|TRBD2|TRBV12-3/TRBV12-4
CASRTTLAATDTQYF
TGTGCCAGCAGGACTACACTAGCGGCTACAGATACGCAGTATTTT
>TRBJ1-2|-|-|TRBV29-1
CCVVSVDSTNYGYTF
TGCTGCGTTGTCAGCGTAGACAGCACTAACTATGGCTACACCTTC
>TRBJ1-5|-|-|TRBV4-1
CANSQERGLGNQPQHF
TGCGCCAACAGCCAAGAGCGGGGGTTGGGCAATCAGCCCCAGCATTTT
>TRBJ1-5|-|-|TRBV4-1
CASSQGWQGFDQPQHF
TGCGCCAGCAGCCAAGGTTGGCAGGGATTCGATCAGCCCCAGCATTTT
>TRBJ2-7|many|-|TRBV13
CASSLTPEAYEQYF
TGTGCCAGCAGCTTAACCCCGGAAGCCTACGAGCAGTACTTC
>TRBJ1-2|few|-|TRBV29-1
CSVEEDSNYGYTF
TGCAGCGTTGAAGAAGATTCTAACTATGGCTACACCTTC
>TRBJ1-1|few|-|TRBV6-2/TRBV6-3
CASTDPLGTEAFF
TGTGCCAGCACCGACCCGCTGGGCACTGAAGCTTTCTTT